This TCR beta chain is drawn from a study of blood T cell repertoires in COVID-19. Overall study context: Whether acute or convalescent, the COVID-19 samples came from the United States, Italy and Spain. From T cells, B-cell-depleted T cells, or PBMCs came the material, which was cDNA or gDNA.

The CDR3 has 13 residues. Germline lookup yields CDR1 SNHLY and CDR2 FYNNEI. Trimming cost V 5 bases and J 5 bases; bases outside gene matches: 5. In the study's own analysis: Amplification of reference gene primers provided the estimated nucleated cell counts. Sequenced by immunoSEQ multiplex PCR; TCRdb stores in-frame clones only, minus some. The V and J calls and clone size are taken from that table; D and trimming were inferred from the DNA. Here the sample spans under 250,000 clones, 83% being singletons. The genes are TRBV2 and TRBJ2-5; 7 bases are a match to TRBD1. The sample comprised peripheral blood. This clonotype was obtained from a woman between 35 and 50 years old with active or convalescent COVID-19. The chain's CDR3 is CASSPLQGETQYF. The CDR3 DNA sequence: TGTGCCAGCAGTCCATTACAGGGGGAGACCCAGTACTTC.